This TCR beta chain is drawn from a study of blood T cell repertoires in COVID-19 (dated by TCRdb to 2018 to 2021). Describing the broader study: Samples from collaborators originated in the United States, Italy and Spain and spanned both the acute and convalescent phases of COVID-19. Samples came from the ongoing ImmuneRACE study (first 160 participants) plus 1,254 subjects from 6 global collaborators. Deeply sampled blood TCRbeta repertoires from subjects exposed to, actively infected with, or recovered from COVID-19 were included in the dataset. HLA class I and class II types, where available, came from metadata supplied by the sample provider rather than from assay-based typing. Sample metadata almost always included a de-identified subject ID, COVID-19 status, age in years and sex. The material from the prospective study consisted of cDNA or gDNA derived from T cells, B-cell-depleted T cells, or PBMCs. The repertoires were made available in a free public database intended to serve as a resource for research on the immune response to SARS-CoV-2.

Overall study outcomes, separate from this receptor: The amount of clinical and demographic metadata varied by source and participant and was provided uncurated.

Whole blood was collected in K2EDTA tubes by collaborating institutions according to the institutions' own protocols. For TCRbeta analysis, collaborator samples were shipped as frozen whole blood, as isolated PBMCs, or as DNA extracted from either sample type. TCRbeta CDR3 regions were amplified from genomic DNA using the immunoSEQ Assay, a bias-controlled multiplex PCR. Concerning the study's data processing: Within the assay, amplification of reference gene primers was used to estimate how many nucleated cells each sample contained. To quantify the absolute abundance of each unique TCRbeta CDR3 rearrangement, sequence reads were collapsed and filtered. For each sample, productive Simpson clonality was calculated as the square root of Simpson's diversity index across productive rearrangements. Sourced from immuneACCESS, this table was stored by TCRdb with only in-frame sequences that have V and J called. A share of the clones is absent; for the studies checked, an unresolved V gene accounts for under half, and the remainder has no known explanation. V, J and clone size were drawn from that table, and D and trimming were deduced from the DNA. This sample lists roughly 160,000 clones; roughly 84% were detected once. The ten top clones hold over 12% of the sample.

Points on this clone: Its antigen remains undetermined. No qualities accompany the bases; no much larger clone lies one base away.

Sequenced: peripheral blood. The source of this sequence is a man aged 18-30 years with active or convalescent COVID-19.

The CDR3 amino acid sequence is: CASSQPTGTRSNPTPTQETQYF. DNA sequence: TGTGCCAGCAGCCAACCGACAGGAACCCGATCAAACCCCACCCCAACACAAGAGACCCAGTACTTC. The sequence is built from TRBV7-8 and TRBJ2-5, with a tentative D gene TRBD1 over 6 matching bases. Reading from cysteine to phenylalanine, the CDR3 counts 22 amino acids. Only CDR3 DNA remains: 66 bases, in frame from the first base. V loses 5 bases of germline sequence and J loses 2 bases, and the interval between the two ends is 36 bases. As encoded in the germline V gene, CDR1 is SGHVS while CDR2 is FQNEAQ.